This T cell receptor beta chain was found in a study of cytomegalovirus exposure and HLA in healthy donors. Both 60 Vbeta primers and 13 Jbeta primers went into the PCR. The method was immunoSEQ multiplex PCR; TCRdb's version includes in-frame clones alone and lacks a portion of them. This sample has around 210,000 clones, with roughly 80% found just once. This clone was seen a single time. The germline V gene has CDR1 MNHEY and CDR2 SMNVEV (reference sequence). V shed 6 bases, J shed 4 bases, and the junction held 9 bases outside the gene matches. This CDR3 is 15 amino acids long. Input material: PBMCs. The chain has TRBV27 and TRBJ2-7; 10 positions agree with TRBD2. This sequence originates from a woman in her forties in good health and CMV-seronegative. CDR3 nucleotides: TGTGCCAGCAGCCGCCTGTCTAGCGGGAGTTACGAGCAGTACTTC. It yields the protein CASSRLSSGSYEQYF.